This TCR beta chain is drawn from a study of OX40 agonist ivuxolimab in advanced cancers. Enrollment shut out patients with autoimmune disease history or systemic immunosuppression. The germline gives CDR1 SGDLS, CDR2 YYNGEE. Deletions cut 4 bases from V and 4 bases from J, with 21 bases between. The CDR3 loop spans 17 amino acids. Profiling relied on immunoSEQ multiplex PCR, and the TCRdb table lists in-frame clones only, not all of them. The data show roughly 20,000 clones, approximately 76% seen once. This specimen was CD4+ or CD8+ T cells sorted from blood, taken in a trial of the OX40 agonist ivuxolimab. The clonotype comes from an adult with an advanced solid tumor such as melanoma, head and neck, liver or kidney cancer. The rearrangement joins TRBV9 to TRBJ1-3; D possibly corresponds to TRBD1 (5 bases). The CDR3 sequence: CASSRGQGIQSGNTIYF. DNA for the CDR3: TGTGCCAGCAGCCGAGGGCAGGGAATACAGTCAGGAAACACCATATATTTT. The full variable domain, with the rest looked up from reference TRBV9 and TRBJ1-3, is DSGVTQTPKHLITATGQRVTLRCSPRSGDLSVYWYQQSLDQGLQFLIQYYNGEERAKGNILERFSAQQFPDLHSELNLSSLELGDSALYFCASSRGQGIQSGNTIYFGEGSWLTVV.